The 19 T cell receptor beta chains below all came from one sample that was sequenced in a study of identifying expanded T cells in peripheral blood. This table comes from immunoSEQ multiplex PCR, and its TCRdb copy is limited to in-frame clones, with some not included. The sample comprises under 70,000 clones, over 75% of which are singletons, and around 4.8% rests with the top ten. Input material: blood. The receptors come from a person aged 18 to 70 in good health.

The chain is built from TRBV5-6 and TRBJ2-7, with D unclear. Trimming removed 4 bases at V and 3 bases at J, with 11 bases between. The CDR3 is made up of 13 amino acids. Germline loops: CDR1 SGHDT, CDR2 YYEEEE. The CDR3 protein is CASSIGRYYEQYF. The CDR3 DNA reads TGTGCCAGCAGCATCGGACGGTACTACGAGCAGTACTTC.

The chain employs TRBV20-1 and TRBJ2-7; TRBD2 is a possible D gene (5 bases). The V end was cut by 6 bases, the J end by 3 bases, with 9 bases between. This CDR3 has 11 amino acids. Germline CDR1 reads DFQATT; CDR2 reads SNEGSKA (reference sequence). The CDR3 reads CSAEDGYEQYF. In nucleotides, the CDR3 is TGCAGTGCGGAGGATGGCTACGAGCAGTACTTC.

V gene TRBV11-2 combines with J gene TRBJ1-2, with D unresolved. The CDR3 is 15 residues long. CDR1 is SGHAT, CDR2 FQNNGV, per germline. The V end was cut by 0 bases, the J end by 2 bases, with 10 bases between. The CDR3 reads CASSLDRLVNYGYTF. The CDR3 nucleotides read TGTGCCAGCAGCTTAGATCGACTGGTCAACTATGGCTACACCTTC.

This chain connects TRBV5-1 to TRBJ2-3; D uncertain. The V end was cut by 4 bases, the J end by 4 bases, with 10 bases between. This CDR3 is built from 13 residues. From germline, CDR1 is SGHRS and CDR2 YFSETQ. The CDR3 loop reads CASSPGLADTQYF. As DNA, the CDR3 is TGCGCCAGCAGCCCGGGCCTCGCAGATACGCAGTATTTT.

The chain combines TRBV6-4 with TRBJ2-2, with a possible D match to TRBD1 (5 bases). Germline lookup yields CDR1 MRHNA and CDR2 SNTAGT. V lost 0 bases to trimming and J lost 1 base, with 9 bases between them. The CDR3 has 16 residues. CDR3 nucleotides: TGTGCCAGCAGTGACTCAGGCAGGGAGAACACCGGGGAGCTGTTTTTT. Residues: CASSDSGRENTGELFF.

The rearrangement uses TRBV27 and TRBJ1-1, with a possible D match to TRBD1 (6 bases). Germline CDR1 is MNHEY and CDR2 is SMNVEV (reference sequence). With 8 bases removed from V and 9 bases from J, the gap between germline ends came to 16 bases. The CDR3 extends over 12 amino acids. For the CDR3, the DNA is TGTGCCAGCCGGAAGGGGGGGCATAAAGCTTTCTTT. Encoded protein: CASRKGGHKAFF.

The chain has TRBV19 and TRBJ2-7; 7 bases agree with TRBD1. J gave up 2 bases and V 9 bases, and 13 bases lay outside the gene matches. Germline CDR1 reads LNHDA; CDR2 reads SQIVND (reference sequence). The CDR3 totals 15 residues. In nucleotides, the CDR3 is TGTGCCAGCTCAAGCCCGGGGCAGGGGGCCTACGAGCAGTACTTC. Translated: CASSSPGQGAYEQYF.

This chain links TRBV30 with TRBJ2-1; 7 bases are a match to TRBD2. This CDR3 spans 15 amino acids. Trimming took 0 bases from V and 5 from J; bases not matched to a gene: 7. Germline V gene sequence: CDR1 GTSNPN, CDR2 SVGIG (reference sequence). CDR3 bases: TGTGCCTGGAGTGTAGGGTTAGCGGGTCACAATGAGCAGTTCTTC. Its protein product is CAWSVGLAGHNEQFF.

V and J are TRBV29-1 and TRBJ2-2, with 8 bases that match TRBD2. The junction had 11 bases not matched to a gene; V was cut back by 7 bases and J by 4 bases. Germline values: CDR1 SQVTM, CDR2 ANQGSEA. CDR3 length: 15 residues. In DNA form, the CDR3 reads TGCAGCGCACCCGTCAGCGGGAGTGGCACCGGGGAGCTGTTTTTT. This codes for CSAPVSGSGTGELFF.

The rearrangement uses TRBV7-8 and TRBJ1-6, with a weak D call TRBD1 (5 bases). Germline V gene lookup returns CDR1 SGHVS and CDR2 FQNEAQ. Trimming took 4 bases from V and 5 from J, leaving 9 bases between them. The CDR3 has 14 amino acids. The CDR3 reads CASSWRRDNSPLHF. In DNA form, the CDR3 reads TGTGCCAGCAGCTGGCGCAGGGATAATTCACCCCTCCACTTT. Variable domain in full (rest from reference TRBV7-8 and TRBJ1-6): GAGVSQSPRYKVAKRGQDVALRCDPISGHVSLFWYQQALGQGPEFLTYFQNEAQLDKSGLPSDRFFAERPEGSVSTLKIQRTQQEDSAVYLCASSWRRDNSPLHFGNGTRLTVT.

V usage is TRBV5-1 and J usage is TRBJ1-4; no definite D call. The length of the CDR3 is 17 residues. Germline V gene sequence: CDR1 SGHRS, CDR2 YFSETQ. The V and J ends lost 1 base and 3 bases respectively, with 16 bases between them. CDR3 loop: CASSLSGKTVSNEKLFF. The CDR3, as DNA: TGCGCCAGCAGCTTGTCAGGAAAAACGGTTTCTAATGAAAAACTGTTTTTT.

The rearrangement uses TRBV6-1 and TRBJ2-6; 8 nucleotides match TRBD1. The CDR3 extends over 15 amino acids. With 9 bases clipped from V and 0 bases from J, the junction kept 4 bases outside the gene matches. Germline CDR1 MNHNS, CDR2 SASEGT. The CDR3 nucleotides are TGTGCCAGAGGGACAGGAGACTCTGGGGCCAACGTCCTGACTTTC. Translated, it gives CARGTGDSGANVLTF.

The rearrangement uses TRBV7-8 and TRBJ2-1; TRBD1 agrees at 7 bases. CDR1 is SGHVS, CDR2 FQNEAQ, per germline. The CDR3 has 16 residues. The J segment lost 1 base and the V segment lost 5 bases, leaving 8 bases of the junction unmatched. As DNA, the CDR3 is TGTGCCAGCAGCGCCCGGCCAGGGGGATCCTACAATGAGCAGTTCTTC. Translated, it gives CASSARPGGSYNEQFF.

V is TRBV13 and J is TRBJ2-6, with D possibly called TRBD1 or TRBD2 (5 bases each). This CDR3 contains 16 residues. Germline-derived CDR1 and CDR2 are PRHDT and FYEKMQ (reference sequence). With 6 bases removed from V and 2 bases from J, the gap between germline ends came to 14 bases. This CDR3 reads CASSLTREPGANVLTF. The DNA of the CDR3 is TGTGCCAGCAGTCTAACCAGGGAGCCTGGGGCCAACGTCCTGACTTTC.

V usage is TRBV28 and J usage is TRBJ2-7; D tentatively fits TRBD1 or TRBD2 (5 bases each). The V end was cut by 5 bases, the J end by 0 bases, with 11 bases between. CDR3 size: 14 residues. Germline CDR1 is MDHEN and CDR2 is SYDVKM. Here the CDR3 DNA reads TGTGCCAGCAGTCCCCGGGGCACCTCCTACGAGCAGTACTTC. It translates to CASSPRGTSYEQYF.

This rearrangement joins TRBV19 to TRBJ1-6; D remains unclear. This CDR3 spans 16 amino acids. Germline V gives CDR1 LNHDA, CDR2 SQIVND (reference sequence). V lost 1 base to trimming and J lost 6 bases, with 13 bases between them. The CDR3 region has the DNA TGTGCCAGTAGTATAGGGCGCATTACCTTTAATTCACCCCTCCACTTT. This codes for CASSIGRITFNSPLHF.

The sample holds one count of this clone. The chain is built from TRBV6-4 and TRBJ2-4; 8 bases align to TRBD2. Germline loops: CDR1 MRHNA, CDR2 SNTAGT. V shed 8 bases and J 1 base; nucleotides not matched to a gene: 13. CDR3 length equals 17 residues. CDR3 residues: CASPDYRGGMAKNIQYF. CDR3 nucleotides: TGTGCCAGCCCTGACTACCGGGGGGGGATGGCCAAAAACATTCAGTACTTC.

The table lists this clone with a few counts. The rearrangement links TRBV6-1 to TRBJ1-5; maybe TRBD1 (5 bases). Between the trimmed V and J ends, which lost 4 bases and 5 bases, there was a span of 21 bases. CDR3 length: 17 residues. Germline CDR1 and CDR2: MNHNS and SASEGT. The CDR3 DNA sequence: TGTGCCAGCAGTGTCGGTACAGGAGTCGGGGTCGATCAGCCCCAGCATTTT. Residues: CASSVGTGVGVDQPQHF.

The chain has TRBV7-8 and TRBJ1-1; no clear D gene. The germline V gene has CDR1 SGHVS and CDR2 FQNEAQ. The germline V and J ends were trimmed by 1 base and 0 bases, with 12 bases remaining between them. The CDR3 runs to 16 residues. The CDR3 spells CASSLGERYMNTEAFF. In DNA, the CDR3 is TGTGCCAGCAGCTTAGGCGAAAGGTATATGAACACTGAAGCTTTCTTT.